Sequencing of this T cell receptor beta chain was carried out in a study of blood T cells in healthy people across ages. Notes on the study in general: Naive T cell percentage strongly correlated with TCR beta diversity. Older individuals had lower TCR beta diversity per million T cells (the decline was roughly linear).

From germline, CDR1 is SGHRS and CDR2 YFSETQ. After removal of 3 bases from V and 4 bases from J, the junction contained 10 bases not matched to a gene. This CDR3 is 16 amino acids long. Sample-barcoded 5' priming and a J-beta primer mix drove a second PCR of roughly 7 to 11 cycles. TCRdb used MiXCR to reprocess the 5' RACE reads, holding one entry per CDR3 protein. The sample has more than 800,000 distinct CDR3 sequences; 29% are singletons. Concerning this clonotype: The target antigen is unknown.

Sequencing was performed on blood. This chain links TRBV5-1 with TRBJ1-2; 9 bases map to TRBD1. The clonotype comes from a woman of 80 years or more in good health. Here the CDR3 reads CASSSLGGQGAYGYTF. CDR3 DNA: TGCGCCAGCAGCTCGCTCGGGGGACAGGGCGCCTATGGCTACACCTTC.